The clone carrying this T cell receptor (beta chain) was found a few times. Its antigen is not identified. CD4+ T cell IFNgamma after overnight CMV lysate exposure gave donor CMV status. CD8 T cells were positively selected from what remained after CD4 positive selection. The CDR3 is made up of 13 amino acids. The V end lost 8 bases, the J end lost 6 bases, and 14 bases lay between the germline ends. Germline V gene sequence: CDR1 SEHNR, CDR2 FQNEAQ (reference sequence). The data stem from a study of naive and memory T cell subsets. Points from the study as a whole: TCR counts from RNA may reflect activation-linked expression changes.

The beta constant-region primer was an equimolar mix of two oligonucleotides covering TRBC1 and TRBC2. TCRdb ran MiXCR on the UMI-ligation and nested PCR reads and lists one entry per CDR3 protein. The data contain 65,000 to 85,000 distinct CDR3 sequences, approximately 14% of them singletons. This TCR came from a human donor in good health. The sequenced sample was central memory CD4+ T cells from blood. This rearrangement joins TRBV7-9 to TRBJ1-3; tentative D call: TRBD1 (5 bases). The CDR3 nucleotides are TGTGCCAGCGTGTTGGCAGGGCAAAACACCATATATTTT. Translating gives CASVLAGQNTIYF.